The clone carrying this T cell receptor beta chain turned up a few times. Its matching antigen is unknown. Sample time point: persistent/refractory GD, antithyroid drugs over 5 years with positive TRAb. From RNA extracted from PBMCs, the TCR library was made. The TCR beta library used iRepertoire HTBI primers with Arm-PCR amplification of CDR3. TCRdb re-derived calls from the multiplex PCR reads in MiXCR, one entry per CDR3 protein. The top ten hold roughly 13% of the sample, which has about 460,000 distinct CDR3 sequences, approximately 22% seen once. The source of the sample is a study of regulatory T cells in long-lasting Graves disease. The overall study: A definition of persistent Graves' disease required over 5 years of antithyroid drugs plus positive TSH receptor antibodies. Study results and caveats: Persistent cases favored TRBV28, TRBJ1-2 and TRBJ2-5.

With 4 bases removed from V and 13 bases from J, the gap between germline ends came to 23 bases. The CDR3 runs to 16 residues. Germline values: CDR1 SGHAT, CDR2 FQNNGV. The source is a female donor with Graves disease. The sample consisted of peripheral blood mononuclear cells (PBMCs), taken when the disease was refractory, from a patient treated with antithyroid drugs. The V call is TRBV11-2, the J call TRBJ1-6, with D unclear. The CDR3 loop reads CASSSIRGEGGLPLHF. Written as DNA, the CDR3 is TGTGCCAGCAGCTCTATTCGCGGGGAGGGAGGGCTTCCCCTCCACTTT.